This T cell receptor beta chain was retrieved from a study of CD8 T cells in Susac syndrome. The sequenced target, TCR beta, came from blood CD8+ and CD4+ T cells. The CDR3 length is 15 residues. V shed 6 bases and J 5 bases; nucleotides not matched to a gene: 7. CDR1 SEHNR and CDR2 FQNEAQ come from the germline V gene (reference sequence). This clonotype was seen just once. The authors reverse transcribed roughly 0.5 to 1 ug RNA with random hexamers. Using its own MiXCR run on the immunoSEQ multiplex PCR reads, TCRdb lists one record per CDR3 protein. The table includes approximately 270,000 distinct CDR3 sequences, about 93% detected once.

The V gene is TRBV7-9, the J gene TRBJ2-3, with 11 bases fitting TRBD2. The sample taken for sequencing was CD4+ T cells from PBMCs. This TCR came from a human donor with multiple sclerosis. CDR3 sequence (DNA): TGTGCCAGCAGGATAGCGGGAGGGCCCGGAGATACGCAGTATTTT. The encoded protein is CASRIAGGPGDTQYF. Together with reference TRBV7-9 and TRBJ2-3, the CDR3 gives the full variable domain: DTGVSQNPRHKITKRGQNVTFRCDPISEHNRLYWYRQTLGQGPEFLTYFQNEAQLEKSRLLSDRFSAERPKGSFSTLEIQRTEQGDSAMYLCASRIAGGPGDTQYFGPGTRLTVL.